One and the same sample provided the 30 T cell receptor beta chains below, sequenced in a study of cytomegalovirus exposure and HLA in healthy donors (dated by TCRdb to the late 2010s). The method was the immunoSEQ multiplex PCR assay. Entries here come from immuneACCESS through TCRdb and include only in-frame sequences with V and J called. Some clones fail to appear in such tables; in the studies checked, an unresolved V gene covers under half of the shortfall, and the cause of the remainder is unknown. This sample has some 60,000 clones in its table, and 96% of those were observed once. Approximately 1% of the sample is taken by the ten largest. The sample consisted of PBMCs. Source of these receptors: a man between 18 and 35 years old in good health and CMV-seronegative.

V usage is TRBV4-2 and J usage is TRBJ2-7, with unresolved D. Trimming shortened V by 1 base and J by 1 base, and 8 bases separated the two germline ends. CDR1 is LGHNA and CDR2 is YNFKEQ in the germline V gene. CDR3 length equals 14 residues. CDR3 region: CASSQATGSYEQYF. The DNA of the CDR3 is TGTGCCAGCAGCCAAGCGACTGGATCCTACGAGCAGTACTTC.

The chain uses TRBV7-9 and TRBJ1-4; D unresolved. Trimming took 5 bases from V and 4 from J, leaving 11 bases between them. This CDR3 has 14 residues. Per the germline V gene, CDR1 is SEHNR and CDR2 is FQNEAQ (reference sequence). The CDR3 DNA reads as TGTGCCAGCAGCCTGCCCGATAGTAATGAAAAACTGTTTTTT. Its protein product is CASSLPDSNEKLFF.

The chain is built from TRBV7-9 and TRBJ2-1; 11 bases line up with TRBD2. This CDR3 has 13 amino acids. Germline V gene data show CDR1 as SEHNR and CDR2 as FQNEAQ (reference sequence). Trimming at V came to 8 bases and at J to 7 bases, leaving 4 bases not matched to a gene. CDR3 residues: CASEASGGNEQFF. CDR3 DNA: TGTGCCAGCGAGGCTAGCGGGGGGAATGAGCAGTTCTTC. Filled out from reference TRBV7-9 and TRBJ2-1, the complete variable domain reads DTGVSQNPRHKITKRGQNVTFRCDPISEHNRLYWYRQTLGQGPEFLTYFQNEAQLEKSRLLSDRFSAERPKGSFSTLEIQRTEQGDSAMYLCASEASGGNEQFFGPGTRLTVL.

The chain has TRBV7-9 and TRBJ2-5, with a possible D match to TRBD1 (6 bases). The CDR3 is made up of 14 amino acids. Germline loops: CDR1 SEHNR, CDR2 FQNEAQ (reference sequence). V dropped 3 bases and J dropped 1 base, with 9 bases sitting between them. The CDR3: CASSFRQVQETQYF. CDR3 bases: TGTGCCAGCAGCTTTCGACAGGTCCAAGAGACCCAGTACTTC.

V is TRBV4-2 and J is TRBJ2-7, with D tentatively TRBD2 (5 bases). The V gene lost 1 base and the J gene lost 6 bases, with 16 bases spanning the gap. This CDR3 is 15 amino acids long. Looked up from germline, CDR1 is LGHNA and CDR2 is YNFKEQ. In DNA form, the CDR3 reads TGTGCCAGCAGCCAAGTTCCGGGGAGCCGGGGCGAGCAGTACTTC. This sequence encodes CASSQVPGSRGEQYF.

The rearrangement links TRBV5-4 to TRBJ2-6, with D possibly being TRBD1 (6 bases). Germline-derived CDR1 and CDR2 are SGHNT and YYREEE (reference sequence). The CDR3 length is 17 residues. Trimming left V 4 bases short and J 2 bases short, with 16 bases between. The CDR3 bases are TGTGCCAGCAGCCGAACCTTAACAGGGACTGGGGCCAACGTCCTGACTTTC. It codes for CASSRTLTGTGANVLTF.

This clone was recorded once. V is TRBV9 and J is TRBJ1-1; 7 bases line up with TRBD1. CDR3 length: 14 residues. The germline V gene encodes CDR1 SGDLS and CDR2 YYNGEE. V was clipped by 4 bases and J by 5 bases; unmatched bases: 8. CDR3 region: CASSTQGGWTEAFF. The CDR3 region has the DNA TGTGCCAGCAGCACCCAGGGGGGATGGACTGAAGCTTTCTTT.

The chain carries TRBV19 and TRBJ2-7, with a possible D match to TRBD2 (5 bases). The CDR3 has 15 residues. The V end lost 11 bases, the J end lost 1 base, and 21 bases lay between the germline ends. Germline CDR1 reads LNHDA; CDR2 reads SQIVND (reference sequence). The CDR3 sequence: CAGSVANGSSYEQYF. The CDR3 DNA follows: TGTGCCGGGTCGGTAGCGAACGGCAGTTCCTACGAGCAGTACTTC.

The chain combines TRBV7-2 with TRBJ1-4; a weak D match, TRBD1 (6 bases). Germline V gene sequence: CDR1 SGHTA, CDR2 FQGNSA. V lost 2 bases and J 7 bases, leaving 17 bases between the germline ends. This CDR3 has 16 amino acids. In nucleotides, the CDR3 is TGTGCCAGCAGCTTAAGTTCAGGGGAACTTATTGAAAAACTGTTTTTT. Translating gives CASSLSSGELIEKLFF.

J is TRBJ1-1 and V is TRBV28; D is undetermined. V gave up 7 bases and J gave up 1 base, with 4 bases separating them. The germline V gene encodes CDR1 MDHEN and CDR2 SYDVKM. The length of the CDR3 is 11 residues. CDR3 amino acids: CASIRNTEAFF. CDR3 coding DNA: TGTGCCAGCATTCGGAACACTGAAGCTTTCTTT.

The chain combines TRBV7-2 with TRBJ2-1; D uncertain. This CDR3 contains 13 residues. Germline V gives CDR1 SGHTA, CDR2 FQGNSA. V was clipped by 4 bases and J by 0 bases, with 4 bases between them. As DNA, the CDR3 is TGTGCCAGCAGCTCGAGCTCCTACAATGAGCAGTTCTTC. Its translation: CASSSSSYNEQFF.

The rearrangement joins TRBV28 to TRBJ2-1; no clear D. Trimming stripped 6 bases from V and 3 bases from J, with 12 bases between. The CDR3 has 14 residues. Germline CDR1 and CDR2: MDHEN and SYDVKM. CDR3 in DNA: TGTGCCAGCAGCCCCATGCCCGGCTACAATGAGCAGTTCTTC. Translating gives CASSPMPGYNEQFF.

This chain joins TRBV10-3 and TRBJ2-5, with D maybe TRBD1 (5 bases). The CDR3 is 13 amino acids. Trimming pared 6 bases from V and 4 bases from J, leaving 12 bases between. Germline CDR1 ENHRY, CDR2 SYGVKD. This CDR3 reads CAIRERRGETQYF. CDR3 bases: TGTGCCATCAGGGAGAGAAGGGGAGAGACCCAGTACTTC.

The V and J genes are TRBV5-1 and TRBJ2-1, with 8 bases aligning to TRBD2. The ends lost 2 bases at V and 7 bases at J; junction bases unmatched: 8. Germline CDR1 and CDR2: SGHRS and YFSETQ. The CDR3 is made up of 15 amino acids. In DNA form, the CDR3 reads TGCGCCAGCAGCTTACAGCGGGAGTTTGGGAATGAGCAGTTCTTC. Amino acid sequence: CASSLQREFGNEQFF.

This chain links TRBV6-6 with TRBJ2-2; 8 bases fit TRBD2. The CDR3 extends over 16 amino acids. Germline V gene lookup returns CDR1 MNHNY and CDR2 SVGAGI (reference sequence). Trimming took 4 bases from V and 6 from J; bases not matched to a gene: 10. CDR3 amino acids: CASSFTGTSRAGELFF. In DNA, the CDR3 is TGTGCCAGCAGTTTTACCGGGACTAGTCGGGCCGGGGAGCTGTTTTTT.

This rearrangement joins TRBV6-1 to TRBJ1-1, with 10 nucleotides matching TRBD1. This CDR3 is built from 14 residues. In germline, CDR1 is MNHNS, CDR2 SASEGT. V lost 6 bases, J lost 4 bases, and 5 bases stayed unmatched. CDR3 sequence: CASSRGTGVTEAFF. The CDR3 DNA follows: TGTGCCAGCAGCCGGGGGACAGGGGTCACTGAAGCTTTCTTT.

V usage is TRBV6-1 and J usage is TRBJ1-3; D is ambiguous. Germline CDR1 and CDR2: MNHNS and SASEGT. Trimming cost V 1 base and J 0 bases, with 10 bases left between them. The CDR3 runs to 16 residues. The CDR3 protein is CASSEVNLRSGNTIYF. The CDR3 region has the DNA TGTGCCAGCAGTGAAGTCAACCTACGCTCTGGAAACACCATATATTTT.

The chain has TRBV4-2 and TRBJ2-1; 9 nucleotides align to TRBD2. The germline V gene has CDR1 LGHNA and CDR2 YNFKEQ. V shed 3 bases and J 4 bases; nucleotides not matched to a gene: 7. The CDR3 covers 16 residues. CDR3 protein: CASSQYIAGEYNEQFF. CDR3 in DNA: TGTGCCAGCAGCCAGTATATAGCGGGAGAGTACAATGAGCAGTTCTTC.

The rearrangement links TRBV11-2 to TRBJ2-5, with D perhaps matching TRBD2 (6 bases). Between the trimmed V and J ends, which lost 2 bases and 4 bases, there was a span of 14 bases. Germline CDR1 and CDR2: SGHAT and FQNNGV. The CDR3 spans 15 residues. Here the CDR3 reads CASSLSLGGRETQYF. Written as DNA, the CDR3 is TGTGCCAGCAGCTTATCGTTGGGGGGTCGAGAGACCCAGTACTTC.

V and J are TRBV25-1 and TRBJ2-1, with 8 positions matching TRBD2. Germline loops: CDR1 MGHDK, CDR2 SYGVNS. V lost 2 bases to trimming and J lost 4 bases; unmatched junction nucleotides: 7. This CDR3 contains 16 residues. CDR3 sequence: CASSEGEAGAYNEQFF. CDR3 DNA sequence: TGTGCCAGCAGTGAAGGTGAAGCGGGAGCTTACAATGAGCAGTTCTTC.

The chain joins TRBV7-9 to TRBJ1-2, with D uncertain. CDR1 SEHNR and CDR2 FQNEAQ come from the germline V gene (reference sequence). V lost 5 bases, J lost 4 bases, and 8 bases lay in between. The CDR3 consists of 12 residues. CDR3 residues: CASSPGVYGYTF. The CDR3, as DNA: TGTGCCAGCAGCCCCGGGGTCTATGGCTACACCTTC.

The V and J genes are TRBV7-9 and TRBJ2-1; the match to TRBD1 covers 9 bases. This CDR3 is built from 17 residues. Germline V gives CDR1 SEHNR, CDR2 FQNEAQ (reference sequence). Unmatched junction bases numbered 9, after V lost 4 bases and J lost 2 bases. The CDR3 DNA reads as TGTGCCAGCAGCTACAGTCCCGGGACAGGGCCCTACAATGAGCAGTTCTTC. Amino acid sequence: CASSYSPGTGPYNEQFF.

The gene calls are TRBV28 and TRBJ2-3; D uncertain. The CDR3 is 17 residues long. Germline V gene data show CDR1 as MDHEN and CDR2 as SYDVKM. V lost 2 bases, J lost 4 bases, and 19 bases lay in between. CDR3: CASSLRMSRLTADTQYF. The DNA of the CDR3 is TGTGCCAGCAGTTTAAGGATGAGCAGACTGACGGCAGATACGCAGTATTTT. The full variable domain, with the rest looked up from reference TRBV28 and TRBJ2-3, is DVKVTQSSRYLVKRTGEKVFLECVQDMDHENMFWYRQDPGLGLRLIYFSYDVKMKEKGDIPEGYSVSREKKERFSLILESASTNQTSMYLCASSLRMSRLTADTQYFGPGTRLTVL.

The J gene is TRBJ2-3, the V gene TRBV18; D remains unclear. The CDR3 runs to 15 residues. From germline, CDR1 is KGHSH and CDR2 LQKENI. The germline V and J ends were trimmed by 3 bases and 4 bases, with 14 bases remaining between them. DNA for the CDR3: TGTGCCAGCTCACCCCGCGATCCCCCCGCAGATACGCAGTATTTT. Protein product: CASSPRDPPADTQYF. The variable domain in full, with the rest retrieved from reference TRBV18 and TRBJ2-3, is NAGVMQNPRHLVRRRGQEARLRCSPMKGHSHVYWYRQLPEEGLKFMVYLQKENIIDESGMPKERFSAEFPKEGPSILRIQQVVRGDSAAYFCASSPRDPPADTQYFGPGTRLTVL.

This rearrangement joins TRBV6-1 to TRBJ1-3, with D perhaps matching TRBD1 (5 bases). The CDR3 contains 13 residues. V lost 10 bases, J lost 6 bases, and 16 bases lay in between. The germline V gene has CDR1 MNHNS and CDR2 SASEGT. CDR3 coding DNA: TGTGCCACCAGCGCGGGGCTGGAAAACACCATATATTTT. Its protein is CATSAGLENTIYF.

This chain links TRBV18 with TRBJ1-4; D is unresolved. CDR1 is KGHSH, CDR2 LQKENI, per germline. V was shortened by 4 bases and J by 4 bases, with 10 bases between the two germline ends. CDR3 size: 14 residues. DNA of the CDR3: TGTGCCAGCTCACTTGCCTGGAGTAATGAAAAACTGTTTTTT. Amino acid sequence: CASSLAWSNEKLFF.

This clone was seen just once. The CDR3 here is CASSGLAGGGNTGELFF. Written as DNA, the CDR3 is TGTGCCAGCAGCGGGCTAGCGGGAGGAGGGAACACCGGGGAGCTGTTTTTT. The gene calls are TRBV9 and TRBJ2-2; 11 nucleotides line up with TRBD2. Germline V gives CDR1 SGDLS, CDR2 YYNGEE. Trimming removed 3 bases from V and 1 base from J; junction bases left unmatched: 5. The CDR3 covers 17 residues. The full variable domain, its missing parts supplied by reference TRBV9 and TRBJ2-2, is DSGVTQTPKHLITATGQRVTLRCSPRSGDLSVYWYQQSLDQGLQFLIQYYNGEERAKGNILERFSAQQFPDLHSELNLSSLELGDSALYFCASSGLAGGGNTGELFFGEGSRLTVL.

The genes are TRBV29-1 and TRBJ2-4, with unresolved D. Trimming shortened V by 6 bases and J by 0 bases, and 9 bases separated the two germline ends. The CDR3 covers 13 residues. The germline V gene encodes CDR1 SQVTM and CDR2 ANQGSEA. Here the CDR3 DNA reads TGCAGCGTGCTCGGGTTAGCCAAAAACATTCAGTACTTC. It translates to CSVLGLAKNIQYF. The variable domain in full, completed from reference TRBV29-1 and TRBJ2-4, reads SAVISQKPSRDICQRGTSLTIQCQVDSQVTMMFWYRQQPGQSLTLIATANQGSEATYESGFVIDKFPISRPNLTFSTLTVSNMSPEDSSIYLCSVLGLAKNIQYFGAGTRLSVL.

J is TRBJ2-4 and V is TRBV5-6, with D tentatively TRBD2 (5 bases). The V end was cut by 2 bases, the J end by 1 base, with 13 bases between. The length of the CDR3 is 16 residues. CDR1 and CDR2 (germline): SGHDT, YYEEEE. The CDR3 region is CASSLAMEAAKNIQYF. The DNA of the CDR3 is TGTGCCAGCAGCTTAGCTATGGAGGCCGCCAAAAACATTCAGTACTTC. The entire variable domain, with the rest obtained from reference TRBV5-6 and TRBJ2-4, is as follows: DAGVTQSPTHLIKTRGQQVTLRCSPKSGHDTVSWYQQALGQGPQFIFQYYEEEERQRGNFPDRFSGHQFPNYSSELNVNALLLGDSALYLCASSLAMEAAKNIQYFGAGTRLSVL.

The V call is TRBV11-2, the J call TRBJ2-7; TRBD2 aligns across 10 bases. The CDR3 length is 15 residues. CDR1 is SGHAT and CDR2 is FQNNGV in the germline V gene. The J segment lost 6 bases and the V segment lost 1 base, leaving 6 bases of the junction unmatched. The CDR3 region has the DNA TGTGCCAGCAGCTTAGCGGGACTAGCGATACGCGAGCAGTACTTC. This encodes CASSLAGLAIREQYF.